One and the same sample provided the 15 T cell receptor beta chains below, sequenced in a study of blood T cell repertoires in COVID-19. The method was immunoSEQ multiplex PCR; TCRdb's version includes in-frame clones alone and lacks a portion of them. The table has more than 250,000 clones, around 80% seen once. The specimen was PBMCs or T cells enriched from blood (not recorded which). The source of these receptors is a man aged 35 to 55 who had been exposed to COVID-19.

This clone was seen more than once but under ten times. The V call is TRBV9, the J call TRBJ2-3, with 12 nucleotides matching TRBD2. J lost 5 bases, V lost 2 bases, and 9 bases had no gene match. Germline CDR1 SGDLS, CDR2 YYNGEE. The CDR3 has 17 amino acids. The CDR3, as DNA: TGTGCCAGCAGCGTGACAAGACTAGCGGGAGTGCTAGATACGCAGTATTTT. This encodes CASSVTRLAGVLDTQYF.

The chain employs TRBV24-1 and TRBJ2-1; TRBD2 might be the D (6 bases). Trimming left V 2 bases short and J 9 bases short, with 13 bases between. Germline CDR1 is KGHDR and CDR2 is SFDVKD. The CDR3 consists of 14 residues. CDR3 amino acids: CATSDWGGDSEQFF. In DNA form, the CDR3 reads TGTGCCACCAGTGATTGGGGAGGCGACAGTGAGCAGTTCTTC.

A few counts support this clone. V usage is TRBV2 and J usage is TRBJ1-1, with TRBD1 as a possible D gene (6 bases). There are 14 residues in the CDR3. Trimming took 5 bases from V and 1 from J, leaving 11 bases between them. Germline V gene sequence: CDR1 SNHLY, CDR2 FYNNEI. The CDR3 sequence is CASSRQAGNTEAFF. The CDR3 region has the DNA TGTGCCAGCAGTAGACAGGCTGGGAACACTGAAGCTTTCTTT.

This chain uses TRBV20-1 with TRBJ2-7; D is undetermined. From germline, CDR1 is DFQATT and CDR2 SNEGSKA (reference sequence). Trimming shortened V by 3 bases and J by 4 bases, and 13 bases separated the two germline ends. The CDR3 has 13 amino acids. CDR3 protein: CSASGGILYEQYF. In nucleotides, the CDR3 is TGCAGTGCTAGTGGCGGAATTTTGTACGAGCAGTACTTC.

This chain joins TRBV11-2 and TRBJ2-3; 7 bases match TRBD2. V trimming: 1 base; J trimming: 2 bases; junction bases outside the gene matches: 9. Germline values: CDR1 SGHAT, CDR2 FQNNGV. The CDR3 runs 17 residues. The CDR3 region has the DNA TGTGCCAGCAGCTTAGGGAGGGCCGGGAGGTCCACAGATACGCAGTATTTT. It yields the protein CASSLGRAGRSTDTQYF.

This CDR3 reads CAISEPPGLAGGTQETQYF. The CDR3 DNA is TGTGCCATCAGTGAGCCACCGGGACTAGCGGGAGGGACTCAAGAGACCCAGTACTTC. The chain joins TRBV10-3 to TRBJ2-5; the match to TRBD2 covers 16 bases. The length of the CDR3 is 19 residues. CDR1 is ENHRY and CDR2 is SYGVKD in the germline V gene. V was clipped by 2 bases and J by 2 bases; unmatched bases: 8.

Here the CDR3 DNA reads TGTGCCAGCATCACCCGGGTCGGGGTTACTCAGCCCCAGCATTTT. Its protein is CASITRVGVTQPQHF. V usage is TRBV6-4 and J usage is TRBJ1-5; D is ambiguous. Germline CDR1 MRHNA, CDR2 SNTAGT. There are 15 residues in the CDR3. V lost 7 bases to trimming and J lost 6 bases, with 19 bases between them.

The CDR3 reads CASSKAHTSGPPIEQYF. DNA for the CDR3: TGTGCCAGCAGCAAAGCGCACACTAGCGGTCCCCCTATCGAGCAGTACTTC. This rearrangement joins TRBV21-1 to TRBJ2-7; whether TRBD2, the table's D call, matches the DNA was not checked. TRBV21-1 is tagged as a pseudogene. The CDR3 runs 17 residues.

The chain employs TRBV15 and TRBJ1-3; the match to TRBD1 covers 8 bases. CDR3 length: 16 residues. CDR1 is LNHNV, CDR2 YYDKDF, per germline (reference sequence). With V trimmed by 1 base and J by 8 bases, 10 bases remained unmatched. CDR3 sequence: CATSRAFGQGLDTIYF. CDR3 in DNA: TGTGCCACCAGCAGAGCCTTCGGACAGGGCTTAGACACCATATATTTT.

The chain employs TRBV30 and TRBJ2-3, with D perhaps matching TRBD1 (5 bases). Per the germline V gene, CDR1 is GTSNPN and CDR2 is SVGIG (reference sequence). The CDR3 spans 16 residues. V lost 3 bases and J 4 bases, leaving 20 bases between the germline ends. The CDR3 DNA reads as TGTGCCTGGAGGGACCCGACAACAGGCGCGCCAGATACGCAGTATTTT. Translated, it gives CAWRDPTTGAPDTQYF.

V gene TRBV5-1 combines with J gene TRBJ2-7; no firm D call. Germline CDR1 and CDR2: SGHRS and YFSETQ. CDR3 length: 11 residues. V lost 4 bases to trimming and J lost 4 bases, with 6 bases between them. The chain's CDR3 is CASSADYEQYF. CDR3 sequence (DNA): TGCGCCAGCAGCGCGGATTACGAGCAGTACTTC.

This clone appeared a single time. The chain carries TRBV18 and TRBJ1-5; D is unclear. The V end lost 2 bases, the J end lost 4 bases, and 6 bases lay between the germline ends. This CDR3 region has 13 residues. CDR1 and CDR2 from the germline V gene are KGHSH and LQKENI. The CDR3 loop is CASSPNSNQPQHF. DNA of the CDR3: TGTGCCAGCTCACCAAATTCTAATCAGCCCCAGCATTTT.

This chain connects TRBV11-2 to TRBJ2-5; 10 bases match TRBD2. After removal of 5 bases from V and 4 bases from J, the junction contained 10 bases not matched to a gene. Germline V gene lookup returns CDR1 SGHAT and CDR2 FQNNGV. This CDR3 has 16 residues. The CDR3 region is CASSPNTGLAAETQYF. The DNA for the CDR3 is TGTGCCAGCAGCCCCAACACTGGACTAGCGGCAGAGACCCAGTACTTC.

The rearrangement uses TRBV2 and TRBJ2-5; D perhaps matches TRBD1 (6 bases). Germline CDR1 is SNHLY and CDR2 is FYNNEI. The V end was cut by 5 bases, the J end by 2 bases, with 15 bases between. The CDR3 runs to 15 residues. CDR3 DNA sequence: TGTGCCAGCAGTCTCCAGGGCCAGGGGCAAGAGACCCAGTACTTC. This sequence encodes CASSLQGQGQETQYF. Full variable domain (remainder filled in from reference TRBV2 and TRBJ2-5): EPEVTQTPSHQVTQMGQEVILRCVPISNHLYFYWYRQILGQKVEFLVSFYNNEISEKSEIFDDQFSVERPDGSNFTLKIRSTKLEDSAMYFCASSLQGQGQETQYFGPGTRLLVL.

V and J are TRBV29-1 and TRBJ2-7; perhaps TRBD1 as D (6 bases). V lost 4 bases, J lost 0 bases, and 13 bases lay in between. The CDR3 totals 14 residues. Germline V CDR1 and CDR2: SQVTM, ANQGSEA. The CDR3: CSVVQDSSSYEQYF. CDR3 coding DNA: TGCAGCGTTGTACAGGACAGTAGCTCCTACGAGCAGTACTTC.